This T cell receptor beta chain was documented in a study of blood T cell repertoires in COVID-19. Some clones are missing from TCRdb's copy, which holds only in-frame ones; the method was immunoSEQ multiplex PCR. This table has 250,000 to 350,000 clones, roughly 89% appearing once. V lost 5 bases, J lost 1 base, and 11 bases lay in between. Germline loops: CDR1 WNHNN, CDR2 SYGVQD (reference sequence). CDR3 length: 15 residues. V and J are TRBV10-1 and TRBJ2-2; weak D call: TRBD2 (5 bases). The source is a woman in her forties who had recovered from COVID-19. Sequencing was performed on peripheral blood. Written as DNA, the CDR3 is TGCGCCAGCAGTATGGGGAGACGGAACACCGGGGAGCTGTTTTTT. Its protein product is CASSMGRRNTGELFF.